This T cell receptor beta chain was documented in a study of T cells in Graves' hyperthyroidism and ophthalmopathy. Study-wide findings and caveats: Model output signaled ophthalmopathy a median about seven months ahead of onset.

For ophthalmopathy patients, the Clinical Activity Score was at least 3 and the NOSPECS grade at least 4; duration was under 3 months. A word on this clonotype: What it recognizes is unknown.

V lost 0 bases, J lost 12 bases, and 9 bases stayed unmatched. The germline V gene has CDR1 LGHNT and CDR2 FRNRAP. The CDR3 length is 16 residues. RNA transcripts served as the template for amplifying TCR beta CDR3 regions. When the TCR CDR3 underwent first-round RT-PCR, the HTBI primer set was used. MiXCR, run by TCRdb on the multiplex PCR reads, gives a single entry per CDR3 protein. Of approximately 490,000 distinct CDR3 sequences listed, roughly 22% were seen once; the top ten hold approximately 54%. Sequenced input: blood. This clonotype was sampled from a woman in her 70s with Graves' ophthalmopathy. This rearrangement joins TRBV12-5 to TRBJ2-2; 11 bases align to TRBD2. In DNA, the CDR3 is TGTGCTAGTGGTTTGGTACTAGCGGGAGTTATTAGGCAGCTGTTTTTT. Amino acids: CASGLVLAGVIRQLFF.